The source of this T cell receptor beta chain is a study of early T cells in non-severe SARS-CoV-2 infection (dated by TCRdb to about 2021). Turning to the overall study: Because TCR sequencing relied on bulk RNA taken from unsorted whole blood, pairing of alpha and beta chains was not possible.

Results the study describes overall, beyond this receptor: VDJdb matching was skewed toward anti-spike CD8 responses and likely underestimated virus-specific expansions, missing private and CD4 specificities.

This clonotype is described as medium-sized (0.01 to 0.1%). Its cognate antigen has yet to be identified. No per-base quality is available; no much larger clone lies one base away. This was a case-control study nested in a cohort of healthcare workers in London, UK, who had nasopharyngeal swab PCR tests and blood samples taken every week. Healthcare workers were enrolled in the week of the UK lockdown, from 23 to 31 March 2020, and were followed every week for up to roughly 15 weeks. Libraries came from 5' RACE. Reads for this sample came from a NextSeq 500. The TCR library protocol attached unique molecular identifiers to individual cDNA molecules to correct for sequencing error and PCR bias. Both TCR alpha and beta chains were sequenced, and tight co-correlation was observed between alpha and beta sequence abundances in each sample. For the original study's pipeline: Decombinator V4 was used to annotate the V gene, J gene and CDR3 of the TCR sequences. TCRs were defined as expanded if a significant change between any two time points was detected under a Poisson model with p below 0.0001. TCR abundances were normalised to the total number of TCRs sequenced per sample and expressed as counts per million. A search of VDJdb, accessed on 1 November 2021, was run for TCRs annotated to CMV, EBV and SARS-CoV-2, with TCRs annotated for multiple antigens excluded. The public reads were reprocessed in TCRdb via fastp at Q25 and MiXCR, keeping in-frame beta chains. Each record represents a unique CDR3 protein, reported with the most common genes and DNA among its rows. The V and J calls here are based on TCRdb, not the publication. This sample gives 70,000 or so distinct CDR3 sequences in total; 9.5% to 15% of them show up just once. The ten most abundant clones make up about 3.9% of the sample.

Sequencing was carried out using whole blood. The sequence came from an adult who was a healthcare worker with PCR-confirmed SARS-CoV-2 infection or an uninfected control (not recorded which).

The nucleotide sequence reads as follows: TGCAGTGCTAGAGATGCCAGCGGGCGTGCTAGCTCCTACAATGAGCAGTTCTTC. The encoded protein is CSARDASGRASSYNEQFF. This sequence uses TRBV20-1 and TRBJ2-1; TRBD2 is a weak D gene call, 6 bases matching. CDR1 is given as DFQATT and CDR2 as SNEGSKA, both from the germline V gene (reference sequence). At the junction V is shortened by 0 bases and J by 0 bases, with 18 bases in between. CDR3 length: 18 amino acids, cysteine to phenylalanine. Left in the record is the CDR3 DNA by itself, 54 bases read in frame from the first base.